The 7 T cell receptor beta chains reported below all come from one sample, sequenced in a study of T cell responses to AZD1222 COVID-19 vaccine (dated by TCRdb to the early 2020s). Libraries were built with the immunoSEQ multiplex PCR assay. TCRdb stores this immuneACCESS table with in-frame sequences only. Part of the clones is absent; in the studies checked, under half of the shortfall reflects unresolved V genes, and no reason is known for the rest. The sample table shows 140,000 or so clones, and more than 70% are seen once. The ten largest clones take up 1.5% to 2% of the sample. Per the publication, the time point label means: about 28 days (+/-7) after the second vaccine dose. The material was peripheral blood, obtained 28 days after the second AZD1222 dose. The source of these receptors is an adult who received the AZD1222 COVID-19 vaccine.

V gene TRBV5-1 combines with J gene TRBJ2-5, with 11 bases identical to TRBD2. V gave up 2 bases and J gave up 1 base; unmatched junction bases: 16. In germline, CDR1 is SGHRS, CDR2 YFSETQ. This CDR3 comprises 20 residues. CDR3 sequence (DNA): TGCGCCAGCAGCTTCCCCCTCCGGCTAGCGGGAGGTCTTCTCCAAGAGACCCAGTACTTC. It codes for CASSFPLRLAGGLLQETQYF.

The chain is built from TRBV6-2 or TRBV6-3 and TRBJ1-1, with a weak D call TRBD1 (6 bases). CDR3 length: 16 residues. V dropped 3 bases and J dropped 4 bases, with 18 bases sitting between them. Germline CDR1 is MNHEY and CDR2 is SVGEGT. CDR3 in DNA: TGTGCCAGCAGTTATGCGCCCTGGGGGGGCGGCACTGAAGCTTTCTTT. Amino acid sequence: CASSYAPWGGGTEAFF.

The V and J genes are TRBV28 and TRBJ2-6; D possibly corresponds to TRBD2 (6 bases). This CDR3 comprises 14 residues. V lost 6 bases and J 1 base, leaving 7 bases between the germline ends. The V gene's germline CDR1 is MDHEN and CDR2 SYDVKM. CDR3 sequence reads: CASRRGSGANVLTF. Here the CDR3 DNA reads TGTGCCAGCAGGCGGGGATCTGGGGCCAACGTCCTGACTTTC.

This clone was picked up one time. The rearrangement links TRBV19 to TRBJ2-7; 13 positions match TRBD2. CDR1 is LNHDA, CDR2 SQIVND, per germline (reference sequence). This CDR3 is 15 amino acids long. V shed 3 bases, J shed 3 bases, and the junction held 2 bases outside the gene matches. The CDR3 sequence: CASSIWTSGGYEQYF. Here the CDR3 DNA reads TGTGCCAGTAGTATCTGGACTAGCGGGGGCTACGAGCAGTACTTC.

V gene TRBV27 combines with J gene TRBJ2-5; D is unresolved. Germline-derived CDR1 and CDR2 are MNHEY and SMNVEV (reference sequence). The CDR3 has 13 residues. V lost 3 bases, J lost 4 bases, and 9 bases lay in between. The CDR3 DNA follows: TGTGCCAGCAGTTTTTTGGTGGGAGAGACCCAGTACTTC. Translation gives CASSFLVGETQYF.

The genes are TRBV10-2 and TRBJ1-6; D gene uncertain. The CDR3 runs 14 residues. Germline assignment: CDR1 WSHSY and CDR2 SAAADI. With 3 bases removed from V and 10 bases from J, the gap between germline ends came to 13 bases. CDR3 DNA sequence: TGCGCCAGCAGTGAAAGTAAATGGGGATCACCCCTCCACTTT. Its translation is CASSESKWGSPLHF.

The chain uses TRBV14 and TRBJ1-2, with 7 positions matching TRBD1. V dropped 5 bases and J dropped 7; count of bases not matched to a gene: 10. Germline values: CDR1 SGHDN, CDR2 FVKESK. This CDR3 has 14 amino acids. The CDR3 nucleotides read TGTGCCAGCAGCGAATTGACAGGGATACTTGGCTACACCTTC. Amino acids: CASSELTGILGYTF.